The 27 T cell receptor beta chains presented below share a single source sample, sequenced in a study of vaccination and CD4 T cells after COVID-19. An Oncomine TCR Beta short-read assay was used to sequence the DNA from cultured CD4+ T cells. TCRdb reprocessed the PCR reads with MiXCR, giving one entry per CDR3 protein. Seen here are approximately 21,000 distinct CDR3 sequences, 40% observed once, and the top ten hold around 8.1%. Treatment noted: approximately 10-day PBMC culture with coronavirus spike peptide pools or control peptides (ViraFEST assay). These TCRs' antigens remain unknown. The sequenced sample was CD4+ T cells from blood, cultured in vitro, obtained after SARS-CoV-2 vaccination. Receptors were obtained from a human donor who had recovered from COVID-19.

The chain employs TRBV11-1 and TRBJ1-6; D is uncertain. This CDR3 region has 16 residues. Germline CDR1 reads SGHAT; CDR2 reads FQDESV (reference sequence). V lost 2 bases to trimming and J lost 0 bases, with 8 bases between them. The CDR3 DNA follows: TGTGCCAGCAGCTTACGTGGACCCTCCTATAATTCACCCCTCCACTTT. Protein sequence: CASSLRGPSYNSPLHF.

The V call is TRBV6-5, the J call TRBJ2-1; TRBD1 matches 8 bases. CDR3 length: 16 amino acids. V was pared by 0 bases and J by 4 bases, with 5 bases of the junction left unmatched. CDR1 MNHEY and CDR2 SVGAGI come from the germline V gene. In nucleotides, the CDR3 is TGTGCCAGCAGTTACTCTTCAGGGACAGGATACAATGAGCAGTTCTTC. Translating it yields CASSYSSGTGYNEQFF.

The CDR3 protein is CASSPGQGVNTEAFF. CDR3 DNA: TGTGCCAGCAGCCCGGGACAGGGGGTGAACACTGAAGCTTTCTTT. V usage is TRBV5-4 and J usage is TRBJ1-1, with 11 bases that match TRBD1. V lost 4 bases, J lost 0 bases, and 2 bases stayed unmatched. This CDR3 spans 15 amino acids. Germline CDR1 SGHNT, CDR2 YYREEE (reference sequence).

The gene calls are TRBV19 and TRBJ2-7; tentative D call: TRBD1 (6 bases). CDR1 is LNHDA and CDR2 is SQIVND in the germline V gene (reference sequence). V dropped 8 bases and J dropped 0 bases, with 11 bases sitting between them. The CDR3 has 13 residues. CDR3 protein: CASSGTYSYEQYF. The CDR3, as DNA: TGTGCCAGTTCCGGGACATACTCCTACGAGCAGTACTTC.

V usage is TRBV7-3 and J usage is TRBJ2-2; 9 bases match TRBD2. Unmatched junction bases numbered 2, after V lost 3 bases and J lost 3 bases. Germline lookup yields CDR1 SGHTA and CDR2 FQGTGA. CDR3 length equals 15 residues. This CDR3 reads CASSFTSGYTGELFF. CDR3 DNA sequence: TGTGCCAGCAGCTTTACTAGCGGGTACACCGGGGAGCTGTTTTTT.

This clonotype was observed a handful of times. V usage is TRBV28 and J usage is TRBJ1-5, with D possibly matching TRBD1 (5 bases). Deletions cut 8 bases from V and 2 bases from J, with 13 bases between. Germline values: CDR1 MDHEN, CDR2 SYDVKM. This CDR3 spans 14 amino acids. CDR3 bases: TGTGCCAGCTTGGGGACGTGGGGCAATCAGCCCCAGCATTTT. Amino acids: CASLGTWGNQPQHF.

The chain combines TRBV7-9 with TRBJ1-4; 8 bases fit TRBD1. This CDR3 region has 15 residues. J was trimmed by 7 bases and V by 5 bases; bases with no gene match: 9. Germline CDR1 and CDR2: SEHNR and FQNEAQ (reference sequence). The CDR3 DNA follows: TGTGCCAGCAGCCCGACAGGGGCAGCGGGTGAAAAACTGTTTTTT. It codes for CASSPTGAAGEKLFF. The full variable domain, rest sourced from reference TRBV7-9 and TRBJ1-4, is DTGVSQNPRHKITKRGQNVTFRCDPISEHNRLYWYRQTLGQGPEFLTYFQNEAQLEKSRLLSDRFSAERPKGSFSTLEIQRTEQGDSAMYLCASSPTGAAGEKLFFGSGTQLSVL.

The chain uses TRBV2 and TRBJ1-3; TRBD1 matches 7 bases. Germline values: CDR1 SNHLY, CDR2 FYNNEI. There are 15 residues in the CDR3. V was clipped by 5 bases and J by 0 bases; unmatched bases: 4. CDR3 coding DNA: TGTGCCAGCAGTCGACAGGGCCGCTCTGGAAACACCATATATTTT. Translating it yields CASSRQGRSGNTIYF.

This clonotype occurred a few times. The J gene is TRBJ1-1, the V gene TRBV19, with D possibly TRBD1 on 5 matching bases. CDR1 is LNHDA, CDR2 SQIVND, per germline (reference sequence). Trimming stripped 6 bases from V and 3 bases from J, with 17 bases between. This CDR3 is built from 15 residues. The CDR3 DNA follows: TGTGCCAGTAGGTGGGATCTCGGAGGGGACACTGAAGCTTTCTTT. The encoded protein is CASRWDLGGDTEAFF.

The chain combines TRBV25-1 with TRBJ2-5; no reliable D call. Germline V gene lookup returns CDR1 MGHDK and CDR2 SYGVNS. The CDR3 covers 12 residues. V gave up 6 bases and J gave up 5 bases, with 10 bases separating them. The CDR3 DNA follows: TGTGCCAGCAGGAGAAATTGGGAGACCCAGTACTTC. Residues: CASRRNWETQYF.

The chain couples TRBV11-2 to TRBJ2-5; perhaps D is TRBD1 or TRBD2 (5 bases each). Looked up from germline, CDR1 is SGHAT and CDR2 is FQNNGV. This CDR3 contains 18 residues. The V gene lost 1 base and the J gene lost 5 bases, with 23 bases spanning the gap. CDR3 sequence reads: CASSLVSIGEWRSETQYF. CDR3 nucleotides: TGTGCCAGCAGCTTAGTGTCAATAGGGGAGTGGAGGTCGGAGACCCAGTACTTC.

This clonotype has only a few counts. This chain joins TRBV20-1 and TRBJ2-3; 10 bases match TRBD2. This CDR3 spans 14 amino acids. Germline loops: CDR1 DFQATT, CDR2 SNEGSKA (reference sequence). The V and J ends lost 5 bases and 6 bases, in that order; junction bases with no gene match: 8. For the CDR3, the DNA is TGCAGTGCTGAGTCTAGCGGGGGCGTTGATACGCAGTATTTT. It is translated as CSAESSGGVDTQYF.

The CDR3 DNA follows: TGTGCCAGCAGCCCGGGACAGTCCCTCTACGAGCAGTACTTC. The encoded protein is CASSPGQSLYEQYF. The chain couples TRBV7-2 to TRBJ2-7, with 7 bases that match TRBD1. CDR3 length: 14 residues. V lost 5 bases and J lost 3; bases outside the gene matches: 7. Germline CDR1 and CDR2: SGHTA and FQGNSA.

In its sample, this clonotype was seen once. The rearrangement uses TRBV7-6 and TRBJ1-1, with a tentative D call TRBD1 (6 bases). Germline values: CDR1 SGHVS, CDR2 FNYEAQ. The CDR3 extends over 14 amino acids. V was shortened by 5 bases and J by 6 bases, with 16 bases between the two germline ends. The CDR3 DNA follows: TGTGCCAGCAGCCGGGGACAAAATGACGCTGAAGCTTTCTTT. This gives the protein CASSRGQNDAEAFF. The whole variable domain, filled in from reference TRBV7-6 and TRBJ1-1, reads GAGVSQSPRYKVTKRGQDVALRCDPISGHVSLYWYRQALGQGPEFLTYFNYEAQQDKSGLPNDRFSAERPEGSISTLTIQRTEQRDSAMYRCASSRGQNDAEAFFGQGTRLTVV.

The chain recombines TRBV2 with TRBJ2-5, with TRBD1 identical over 10 bases. The CDR3 has 18 amino acids. J lost 0 bases, V lost 5 bases, and 12 bases had no gene match. Germline V CDR1 and CDR2: SNHLY, FYNNEI. This CDR3 reads CASSPRTGGKVYQETQYF. Here the CDR3 DNA reads TGTGCCAGCAGTCCCAGGACAGGGGGGAAGGTGTACCAAGAGACCCAGTACTTC.

The chain is built from TRBV20-1 and TRBJ2-2; 12 bases are shared with TRBD2. Germline V CDR1 and CDR2: DFQATT, SNEGSKA (reference sequence). V trimming: 6 bases; J trimming: 5 bases; junction bases outside the gene matches: 4. The CDR3 sequence is 14 residues long. The CDR3 sequence: CSAKLAGGTGELFF. The CDR3 coding sequence is TGCAGTGCGAAGCTAGCGGGAGGGACCGGGGAGCTGTTTTTT.

The table lists this clonotype with a few counts. The chain links TRBV24-1 to TRBJ2-6, with 12 bases fitting TRBD2. The CDR3 consists of 17 residues. Germline V gene lookup returns CDR1 KGHDR and CDR2 SFDVKD. With V trimmed by 5 bases and J by 2 bases, 3 bases remained unmatched. The CDR3 DNA is TGTGCCACCAGTGGTGGACTAGCGGGAACTGGGGCCAACGTCCTGACTTTC. Protein product: CATSGGLAGTGANVLTF.

This clonotype appeared a few times. The genes are TRBV6-1 and TRBJ1-1, with TRBD1 matching over 9 bases. Germline CDR1 reads MNHNS; CDR2 reads SASEGT. The CDR3 covers 15 residues. Trimming took 8 bases from V and 7 from J; bases not matched to a gene: 14. The CDR3 DNA is TGTGCCAGCCGACGCGGGGACAGGGTTTTTAGTGAAGCTTTCTTT. The encoded protein is CASRRGDRVFSEAFF.

J is TRBJ2-7 and V is TRBV20-1, with a weak D call TRBD2 (5 bases). The CDR3 spans 15 residues. Germline V CDR1 and CDR2: DFQATT, SNEGSKA (reference sequence). With 6 bases removed from V and 0 bases from J, the gap between germline ends came to 18 bases. In DNA, the CDR3 is TGCAGTGCCATTCACTTCCGGGAAAGCTCCTACGAGCAGTACTTC. Amino acids: CSAIHFRESSYEQYF.

V is TRBV6-1 and J is TRBJ1-5; D unresolved. The V gene lost 8 bases and the J gene lost 4 bases, with 15 bases spanning the gap. Germline loops: CDR1 MNHNS, CDR2 SASEGT. The CDR3 length is 14 residues. CDR3 protein: CASAFSGSNQPQHF. The CDR3 DNA reads as TGTGCCAGCGCCTTTTCGGGGAGTAATCAGCCCCAGCATTTT.

V is TRBV4-3 and J is TRBJ2-5, with 12 bases that match TRBD2. The CDR3 is made up of 19 amino acids. Germline V gene sequence: CDR1 LGHNA, CDR2 YSLEER. The trim removed 0 bases at V and 5 bases at J, leaving 13 bases unmatched. Here the CDR3 reads CASSQDWLAGGPLRETQYF. The CDR3 DNA sequence: TGCGCCAGCAGCCAAGATTGGCTAGCGGGAGGGCCGTTGCGGGAGACCCAGTACTTC.

Points on this clonotype: The junction and the germline gene differ at one end; a read error may be behind it. The rearrangement uses TRBV19 and TRBJ1-6; the D is unclear. The CDR3 consists of 14 residues. CDR1 and CDR2 (germline): LNHDA, SQIVND (reference sequence). CDR3 sequence: CASSTEAYNSHLHF. The DNA for the CDR3 is TGTGCCAGTAGTACCGAGGCGTATAATTCACACCTCCACTTT. The complete variable domain, with remaining parts taken from reference TRBV19 and TRBJ1-6, reads DGGITQSPKYLFRKEGQNVTLSCEQNLNHDAMYWYRQDPGQGLRLIYYSQIVNDFQKGDIAEGYSVSREKKESFPLTVTSAQKNPTAFYLCASSTEAYNSHLHFGNGTRLTVT.

This clonotype was seen a handful of times. This chain connects TRBV7-6 to TRBJ1-6, with no clear D. Per the germline V gene, CDR1 is SGHVS and CDR2 is FNYEAQ. There are 13 residues in the CDR3. The germline V and J ends were trimmed by 5 bases and 6 bases, with 8 bases remaining between them. The DNA of the CDR3 is TGTGCCAGCAGCCCATACCTTAATTCACCCCTCCACTTT. Encoded protein: CASSPYLNSPLHF. The complete variable domain, with remaining parts taken from reference TRBV7-6 and TRBJ1-6, reads GAGVSQSPRYKVTKRGQDVALRCDPISGHVSLYWYRQALGQGPEFLTYFNYEAQQDKSGLPNDRFSAERPEGSISTLTIQRTEQRDSAMYRCASSPYLNSPLHFGNGTRLTVT.

The chain combines TRBV19 with TRBJ1-5, with no clear D. Germline CDR1 reads LNHDA; CDR2 reads SQIVND (reference sequence). The CDR3 consists of 15 residues. With 3 bases removed from V and 0 bases from J, the gap between germline ends came to 9 bases. CDR3 sequence reads: CASSMTWTSNQPQHF. DNA for the CDR3: TGTGCCAGTAGTATGACATGGACTAGCAATCAGCCCCAGCATTTT.

V and J are TRBV30 and TRBJ1-1; a possible D gene is TRBD1 (5 bases). The CDR3 is 12 amino acids. V dropped 3 bases and J dropped 3 bases, with 8 bases sitting between them. In germline, CDR1 is GTSNPN, CDR2 SVGIG (reference sequence). CDR3 residues: CAWRARDTEAFF. CDR3 in DNA: TGTGCCTGGAGAGCCAGGGACACTGAAGCTTTCTTT.

The chain recombines TRBV5-4 with TRBJ2-3; D gene ambiguous. The length of the CDR3 is 14 residues. Germline values: CDR1 SGHNT, CDR2 YYREEE (reference sequence). The V end was cut by 0 bases, the J end by 8 bases, with 13 bases between. CDR3: CASSLDRTFGTQYF. In DNA, the CDR3 is TGTGCCAGCAGCTTGGATAGGACCTTCGGTACGCAGTATTTT.

The chain is built from TRBV20-1 and TRBJ2-5; perhaps TRBD1 as D (6 bases). This CDR3 is 13 amino acids long. Germline CDR1 is DFQATT and CDR2 is SNEGSKA (reference sequence). V was pared by 2 bases and J by 4 bases, with 11 bases between. CDR3 in DNA: TGCAGTGCTAGAAAAGACAGGTTAGAGACCCAGTACTTC. Protein: CSARKDRLETQYF.